Described below is a single TCR beta chain sequence and its context. The target antigen is unknown. The sample is drawn from a study of beta chain features in type 1 diabetes. Study overall: Sorted cell examination encompassed roughly 110 million cells across all samples. Study-wide results and limits: When cDNA is sequenced, cells with high TCR expression could be over-represented. All four CD4+ subsets from Type 1 diabetes patients carried moderately but significantly shorter TCRB CDR3s.

Expressed TCRB transcripts were sequenced because the isolated RNA had all been reverse transcribed beforehand. Sequencing used immunoSEQ multiplex PCR; TCRdb keeps in-frame clones, though not all of them. The sample carries approximately 58,000 clones, around 60% recorded once. A CD45RO/CCR7/CD25/CD127/CD95/CD27 panel sorted naive, central memory, regulatory and stem cell-like memory CD4+ cells. Purities in excess of 98% were seen in all sorted populations. The sequencing input was stem cell memory CD4+ T cells from blood. The TCR sequence derives from a young woman with type 1 diabetes.

The CDR3: CAWTGQETQYF. The CDR3 DNA reads as TGTGCCTGGACAGGGCAGGAGACCCAGTACTTC. V is TRBV30 and J is TRBJ2-5; tentatively, D is TRBD1 (5 bases). Between the trimmed V and J ends, which lost 4 bases and 5 bases, there was a span of 8 bases. The CDR3 extends over 11 amino acids. The germline CDR1 and CDR2 sequences are GTSNPN and SVGIG (reference sequence).